A selection of T cell receptor beta chains follows, all from one sample in a study of regulatory T cells in long-lasting Graves disease. One entry per CDR3 protein, called by TCRdb with MiXCR from the multiplex PCR reads. The sample records hundreds of thousands of distinct CDR3 sequences, 15% to 17% being singletons. The material sequenced was peripheral blood mononuclear cells (PBMCs), taken at new diagnosis, from a patient treated with antithyroid drugs. These receptors were taken from a female donor with Graves disease. Each CDR3 is given with its conserved first and last residue. Fields, in order: V gene, CDR3 length, J gene, D gene, clone size, CDR3 protein, CDR3 DNA. A D gene is named only where the DNA matches it firmly. A row's size may be missing; if present it is once, few, many or a size class.

>TRBV2|14|TRBJ2-7|.|many
CASSVMDLTYEQYF
TGTGCCAGCTCGGTGATGGACTTAACTTACGAGCAGTACTTC
>TRBV11-2|14|TRBJ2-3|.|many
CASSLDSYYDTQYF
TGTGCCAGCAGCTTAGATTCCTATTACGATACGCAGTATTTT
>TRBV20-1|11|TRBJ1-1|TRBD1|.
CSVQGDTEAFF
TGCAGTGTACAGGGGGACACTGAAGCTTTCTTT
>TRBV6-5|15|TRBJ1-4|TRBD1|many
CASSYGGGAREKLFF
TGTGCCAGCAGTTACGGAGGGGGCGCGAGAGAAAAACTGTTTTTT
>TRBV11-1|16|TRBJ2-1|.|many
CASSTRKGRRYNEQFF
TGTGCCAGCAGCACAAGAAAGGGCCGGCGCTACAATGAGCAGTTCTTC
>TRBV12-3/TRBV12-4|14|TRBJ2-1|.|many
CASSLESSANEQFF
TGTGCCAGCAGTTTAGAATCCAGCGCCAATGAGCAGTTCTTC
>TRBV19|11|TRBJ2-5|.|.
CASRTGETQYF
TGTGCCAGTAGGACCGGGGAGACCCAGTACTTC
>TRBV7-3|15|TRBJ2-1|TRBD2|.
CASRPSAGGGNEQFF
TGTGCCAGCAGGCCTTCTGCGGGGGGGGGCAATGAGCAGTTCTTC
>TRBV10-2|15|TRBJ2-3|TRBD2|many
CASSGRGGAPDTQYF
TGCGCCAGCAGTGGACGCGGGGGGGCTCCAGATACGCAGTATTTT
>TRBV5-1|14|TRBJ1-3|.|many
CASSLGQQGNTIYF
TGCGCCAGCAGCTTGGGACAGCAGGGAAACACCATATATTTT
>TRBV28|13|TRBJ2-7|.|many
CASSVRTFYEQYF
TGTGCCAGCAGCGTCCGGACATTCTACGAGCAGTACTTC
>TRBV10-1|14|TRBJ1-2|.|many
CASSERERDYGYTF
TGCGCCAGCAGTGAGAGGGAAAGGGACTATGGCTACACCTTC
>TRBV7-2|15|TRBJ2-1|TRBD2|many
CASSLGRGVQNEQFF
TGTGCCAGCAGCTTAGGACGGGGGGTACAGAATGAGCAGTTCTTC
>TRBV2|15|TRBJ1-4|.|many
CASSWGGRDREKLFF
TGTGCCAGCAGTTGGGGAGGCAGGGATCGCGAAAAACTGTTTTTT
>TRBV7-2|14|TRBJ2-7|.|many
CASSRRRAPYEQYF
TGTGCCAGCAGCCGCCGTCGGGCGCCCTACGAGCAGTACTTC
>TRBV19|20|TRBJ2-6|.|.
CASSMFPPGQAFTGANVLTF
TGTGCCAGTAGTATGTTTCCCCCGGGACAAGCTTTCACTGGGGCCAACGTCCTGACTTTC
>TRBV7-9|16|TRBJ2-6|.|many
CASSTTGHSGANVLTF
TGTGCCAGCAGCACCACGGGTCACTCTGGGGCCAACGTCCTGACTTTC
>TRBV27|13|TRBJ1-1|.|many
CASRRGGITEAFF
TGTGCCAGCAGGCGCGGGGGGATCACTGAAGCTTTCTTT
>TRBV20-1|15|TRBJ1-1|.|many
CSARDVSWGSTEAFF
TGCAGTGCTAGAGATGTCTCTTGGGGGTCCACTGAAGCTTTCTTT
>TRBV12-5|15|TRBJ1-1|.|many
CASGLSQGLNTEAFF
TGTGCTAGTGGATTATCCCAGGGGTTGAACACTGAAGCTTTCTTT
>TRBV6-1|14|TRBJ1-2|.|many
CASRETGGRYGYTF
TGTGCCAGCAGAGAGACAGGCGGTCGCTATGGCTACACCTTC
>TRBV2|18|TRBJ1-6|TRBD1|.
CASSEQSGTGVSGSPLHF
TGTGCCAGCAGTGAACAGTCCGGGACAGGGGTTTCGGGTTCACCCCTCCACTTT